This T cell receptor beta chain was sequenced in a study of T cell responses to AZD1222 COVID-19 vaccine. Points from the study as a whole: It should be noted that donors were predominantly white British and more often female, and clonal diversity was possibly underestimated.

This CDR3 is built from 17 residues. Germline CDR1 reads SGHRS; CDR2 reads YFSETQ. V lost 1 base and J lost 1; bases outside the gene matches: 7. Sequencing was performed with immunoSEQ multiplex PCR; in TCRdb, only in-frame clones are kept and a portion is missing. The sample holds about 110,000 clones, about 82% seen once. With regard to this clone: Its antigen is not known.

This rearrangement joins TRBV5-1 to TRBJ1-4, with 7 bases lining up with TRBD1. This receptor was taken from an adult in good health. Sequencing was performed on peripheral blood, taken on day 0 of AZD1222 vaccination. CDR3 in amino acids: CASSLNPPGGTNEKLFF. For the CDR3, the DNA is TGCGCCAGCAGCTTGAACCCGCCAGGGGGAACTAATGAAAAACTGTTTTTT.